This is a list of T cell receptor beta chains from one sample in a study of cytomegalovirus exposure and HLA in healthy donors. Measured with immunoSEQ multiplex PCR; TCRdb has only the in-frame clones, and not every one. The sample records 140,000 to 150,000 clones, roughly 77% being singletons. Material for sequencing was PBMCs. These receptors were taken from a male donor in good health and CMV-seronegative. The CDR3 runs from the conserved cysteine through the conserved F or W. A D gene is named only where the DNA matches it firmly. The size of a clone is reported for some rows only, either as once, few or many, or as a class for expanded clones.

j_call clone_size v_call d_call cdr3_nt cdr3_aa
TRBJ1-4 . TRBV6-6 . TGTGCCAGCAGTTACTCGATAGTCGAAAAACTGTTTTTT CASSYSIVEKLFF
TRBJ2-3 . TRBV30 TRBD2 TGTGCCTGGAGACCGGGACTAGCGGGAGGAGCAGATACGCAGTATTTT CAWRPGLAGGADTQYF
TRBJ2-1 . TRBV11-3 TRBD2 TGTGCCAGCAGCCCCAGGACTAGCGGGGGTGAGCAGTTCTTC CASSPRTSGGEQFF
TRBJ1-2 . TRBV11-1 TRBD1 TGTGCCAGCAGCCCCACTTGGACAGGGAGTGGCTACACCTTC CASSPTWTGSGYTF
TRBJ2-1 . TRBV4-1 TRBD2 TGCGCCAGCAGCCAGCGATTTCCGGGACTAGCGGGATATAATGAGCAGTTCTTC CASSQRFPGLAGYNEQFF
TRBJ2-7 . TRBV11-2 TRBD1 TGTGCCAGCAGCTGGGGACAGTACATCTACGAGCAGTACTTC CASSWGQYIYEQYF
TRBJ2-1 few TRBV15 . TGTGCCACCAGCCCTCTACTAGCTACCTCCTACAATGAGCAGTTCTTC CATSPLLATSYNEQFF
TRBJ2-2 . TRBV19 . TGTGCCAGTAGCCAATTAGGACAGAACACCGGGGAGCTGTTTTTT CASSQLGQNTGELFF
TRBJ2-1 . TRBV9 . TGTGCCAGCAGCGTAGGACTCACAGGGGCCGGGGGCGCGACCAATGAGCAGTTCTTC CASSVGLTGAGGATNEQFF
TRBJ1-1 . TRBV5-1 . TGCGCCAGCAGCTTGGTACCCAGCGCAGCCACGAACACTGAAGCTTTCTTT CASSLVPSAATNTEAFF
TRBJ2-7 medium-sized TRBV12-2 . TGTGCAAGTCGCTTGGAGTGGCTCTGGTACGAGCAGTACTTC CASRLEWLWYEQYF
TRBJ1-1 . TRBV29-1 TRBD1 TGCAGCGTCCGGTCCCCCACAGGGGGAGTGAGAGTGGCTGAAGCTTTCTTT CSVRSPTGGVRVAEAFF
TRBJ2-2 few TRBV9 . TGTGCCAGCAGCGTGACAGACTCGAACACCGGGGAGCTGTTTTTT CASSVTDSNTGELFF
TRBJ2-3 . TRBV2 TRBD2 TGTGCCAGCAGACCTAGCGGGGGTTCAGATACGCAGTATTTT CASRPSGGSDTQYF
TRBJ2-1 . TRBV7-3 . TGTGCCAGCAGCTCCCCCTGGCAACAGAACGACAATGAGCAGTTCTTC CASSSPWQQNDNEQFF
TRBJ2-1 . TRBV25-1 . TGTGCCAGCAGTGTGAGGACTGCGCACAATGAGCAGTTCTTC CASSVRTAHNEQFF
TRBJ1-2 few TRBV20-1 . TGCAGTGTACCAGAGGTGGGTGGCTACACCTTC CSVPEVGGYTF
TRBJ2-2 . TRBV19 TRBD1 TGTGCCAGTAACTCCAGGGGGCGTACCGGGGAGCTGTTTTTT CASNSRGRTGELFF
TRBJ2-1 . TRBV2 TRBD1 TGTGCCAGCAGGACGGGACAGGGATACTACAATGAGCAGTTCTTC CASRTGQGYYNEQFF
TRBJ2-1 . TRBV6-1 TRBD1 TGTGCCAGCAGTGGGGGACAGTTTAATGAGCAGTTCTTC CASSGGQFNEQFF
TRBJ2-5 . TRBV19 TRBD2 TGTGCCAGTCGACTCGGACTAGCGGCGACGGAGACCCAGTACTTC CASRLGLAATETQYF
TRBJ2-7 . TRBV7-9 TRBD1 TGTGCCAGCAGCCTACGGGACAGGTCATTTGTAGAGCAGTACTTC CASSLRDRSFVEQYF
TRBJ2-5 . TRBV9 . TGTGCCAGCAGCGTAAATTCGGGCCAAGAGACCCAGTACTTC CASSVNSGQETQYF
TRBJ2-3 . TRBV19 TRBD2 TGTGCCAGTAGTTTTAATCCTCCGGGACTAGCGGGTAAAAGTCCCGCAGATACGCAGTATTTT CASSFNPPGLAGKSPADTQYF
TRBJ1-2 . TRBV5-6 . TGTGCCAGCAGCTTGGGGTGGAGTGGCTACACCTTC CASSLGWSGYTF
TRBJ1-4 . TRBV6-4 . TGTGCCAGCAGGCAGGGTCCCAATGAAAAACTGTTTTTT CASRQGPNEKLFF
TRBJ2-7 . TRBV27 . TGTGCCAGCAGTAGGACTTACTCCTACGAGCAGTACTTC CASSRTYSYEQYF
TRBJ2-6 once TRBV27 . TGTGCCAGCAGTCTGACGGGCTCTGGGGCCAACGTCCTGACTTTC CASSLTGSGANVLTF
TRBJ2-3 . TRBV4-1 . TGCGCCAGCAGCCAAGGGGGGCTTAACACAGATACGCAGTATTTT CASSQGGLNTDTQYF
TRBJ2-5 . TRBV18 . TGTGCCAGCTCACCACTTTCCCAGGAGACCCAGTACTTC CASSPLSQETQYF
TRBJ2-6 . TRBV6-4 . TGTGCCAGCAGCCAGACAGCTACTGCTAGCTCTGGGGCCAACGTCCTGACTTTC CASSQTATASSGANVLTF
TRBJ2-7 . TRBV5-1 . TGCGCCAGCAGCTTGGAAGGGGTTCTCTCCTACGAGCAGTACTTC CASSLEGVLSYEQYF
TRBJ2-1 . TRBV14 . TGTGCCAGCAGCCCAGGGACTAGAGGGGGCACTGAGCAGTTCTTC CASSPGTRGGTEQFF
TRBJ1-5 . TRBV12-2 . TGTGCAAGTCGCCCCCGACAGGAAACCCATAGCAATCAGCCCCAGCATTTT CASRPRQETHSNQPQHF
TRBJ2-3 . TRBV5-1 TRBD2 TGCGCCAGCAGCTCCCTAGCGGGGCTCAGCACAGATACGCAGTATTTT CASSSLAGLSTDTQYF
TRBJ2-3 . TRBV19 TRBD1 TGTGCCAGTAGTATAGATCTAGAGACAGGGGGCACAGATACGCAGTATTTT CASSIDLETGGTDTQYF
TRBJ1-2 . TRBV6-5 . TGTGCCAGCAGGCCAATGTCGGGTGGCTACACCTTC CASRPMSGGYTF
TRBJ2-1 . TRBV11-3 TRBD2 TGTGCCAGCAGACCCACTAGCGGCGGGGTCCTTCGGTTAGAGCCGTTCTTC CASRPTSGGVLRLEPFF
TRBJ2-7 . TRBV5-1 TRBD2 TGCGCCAGCAGCCGGGGACTAGCGTTGCACGAGCAGTACTTC CASSRGLALHEQYF
TRBJ2-1 . TRBV11-3 TRBD2 TGTGCCAGCAGCTCCCCGACTAGCGGGGGGGGGAATGAGCAGTTCTTC CASSSPTSGGGNEQFF
TRBJ1-2 . TRBV7-2 . TGTGCCAGCAGCTTGGGCAGGGGAGCCTATGGCTACACCTTC CASSLGRGAYGYTF
TRBJ2-3 . TRBV5-1 . TGCGCCAGCAGCTTGGGGAATAGCTTAGATACGCAGTATTTT CASSLGNSLDTQYF
TRBJ2-4 . TRBV18 . TGTGCCAGCTCACTCTCTGACAGCGCTCAAAACAGTCAGTACTTC CASSLSDSAQNSQYF
TRBJ2-3 . TRBV30 TRBD2 TGTGCCTGGACCCCCGCTAGCGGAGCAGCAGATACGCAGTATTTT CAWTPASGAADTQYF
TRBJ2-1 . TRBV2 TRBD2 TGTGCCAGCAGTGGACTAGCGGGGAAGCACTGGAATGAGCAGTTCTTC CASSGLAGKHWNEQFF
TRBJ2-2 . TRBV7-7 . TGTGCTAGCAGTTCTCGTATGGACAGGGAGCTGTTTTTT CASSSRMDRELFF
TRBJ2-4 . TRBV19 . TGTGCCAGTAGTATAGCCCCGTCCTCGGTCAAAAACATTCAGTACTTC CASSIAPSSVKNIQYF
TRBJ2-5 . TRBV9 . TGTGCCAGCAGCGTTACGGGGAGCGAGACCCAGTACTTC CASSVTGSETQYF
TRBJ1-2 few TRBV11-2 . TGTGCCAGCAGCTTAAGAACTCAGGGAAAGCATGGCTACACCTTC CASSLRTQGKHGYTF
TRBJ2-7 once TRBV7-9 . TGTGCCAGCAGCTTAGGTTTTGGGCCCCTATCATACTACGAGCAGTACTTC CASSLGFGPLSYYEQYF
TRBJ2-6 once TRBV5-1 TRBD2 TGCGCCAGCAGCTTGGTTCTAGCGGTAGATTCTGGGGCCAACGTCCTGACTTTC CASSLVLAVDSGANVLTF
TRBJ1-5 . TRBV30 . TGTGCCTGGAGCGGACTTAGCAATCAGCCCCAGCATTTT CAWSGLSNQPQHF
TRBJ2-2 once TRBV14 . TGTGCCAGCAGCGAAATCCCTATGGCGGGGCAACGGGAGCTGTTTTTT CASSEIPMAGQRELFF
TRBJ1-4 . TRBV7-9 . TGTGCCATAACCCTCGACAAGGCAAAACTGTTTTTT CAITLDKAKLFF
TRBJ2-4 . TRBV11-3 . TGTGCCAGCAGCTTCCGCCGGGTTCAGTACTTC CASSFRRVQYF
TRBJ2-7 . TRBV5-4 TRBD1 TGTGCCAGCAGCTTGGTCGGGACAGGGGGGAACTACGAGCAGTACTTC CASSLVGTGGNYEQYF
TRBJ1-4 . TRBV2 TRBD1 TGTGCCAGCAGTGTTGACAGGGGGTTAACTAATGAAAAACTGTTTTTT CASSVDRGLTNEKLFF
TRBJ2-5 . TRBV5-1 TRBD2 TGCGCCAGCAGCAGATCGGCGGGGACTAGCGGAAAAGAGACCCAGTACTTC CASSRSAGTSGKETQYF
TRBJ2-2 . TRBV11-2 TRBD1 TGTGCCAGCAGCACCCGGACAGGGGTCGGGGAGCTGTTTTTT CASSTRTGVGELFF